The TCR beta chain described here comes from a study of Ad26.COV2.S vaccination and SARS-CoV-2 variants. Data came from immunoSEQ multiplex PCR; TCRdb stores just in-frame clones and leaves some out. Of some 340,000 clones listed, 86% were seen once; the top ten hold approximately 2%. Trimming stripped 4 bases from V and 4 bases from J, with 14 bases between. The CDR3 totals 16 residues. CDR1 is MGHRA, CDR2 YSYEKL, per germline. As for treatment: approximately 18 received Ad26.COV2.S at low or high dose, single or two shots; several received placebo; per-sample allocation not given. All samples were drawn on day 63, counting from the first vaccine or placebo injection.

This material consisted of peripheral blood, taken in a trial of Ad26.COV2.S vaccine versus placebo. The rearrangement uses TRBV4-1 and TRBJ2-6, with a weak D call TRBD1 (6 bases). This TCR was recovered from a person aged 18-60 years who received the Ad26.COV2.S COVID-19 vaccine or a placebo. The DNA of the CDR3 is TGCGCCAGCAGCCCACAGGGTACAGTAGGGGCCAACGTCCTGACTTTC. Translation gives CASSPQGTVGANVLTF.